A selection of T cell receptor beta chains follows, all from one sample in a study of blood T cells in healthy people across ages. TCRdb called the 5' RACE reads again in MiXCR, with one record for every CDR3 protein. The data contain 1.5 million to 2 million distinct CDR3 sequences, almost 35% of them singletons. Sequenced: blood. These receptors all come from a woman in her twenties or thirties in good health. Each CDR3 is given with its conserved first and last residue. A D gene is named only where the DNA matches it firmly.

V gene,D gene,J gene,CDR3 protein
TRBV18,TRBD1,TRBJ2-7,CASSLMTGTGYYEQYF
TRBV27,-,TRBJ2-1,CASTPLGGSSYNEQFF
TRBV4-1,-,TRBJ2-3,CASSQEWSGGGITQYF
TRBV5-5,TRBD2,-,CASSLETSGEQYF
TRBV29-1,TRBD1,TRBJ2-1,CSVDQGAVEQFF
TRBV7-2,-,TRBJ2-5,CASSLWLPQETQYF
TRBV27,TRBD2,TRBJ2-4,CASMPSGGMGNIQYF
TRBV7-9,-,TRBJ2-5,CASSRTRGRGQETQYF
TRBV20-1,-,TRBJ2-7,CSAREALSYEQYF
TRBV5-1,TRBD1,TRBJ2-5,CASSRAGQGEETQYF
TRBV28,TRBD1,TRBJ1-2,CASRAPDRTNYGYTF
TRBV30,-,TRBJ2-5,CAWSTYRRQETQYF
TRBV6-1,-,TRBJ1-4,CASSEGDLEKLFF
TRBV20-1,-,TRBJ2-5,CSASFPLEQYF
TRBV27,TRBD1,TRBJ1-1,CASSFGPPGQGAKAFF
TRBV5-1,-,TRBJ1-2,CASSLDSRSYGYTF
TRBV20-1,-,TRBJ2-7,CSARFRPRDEQYF
TRBV29-1,-,TRBJ2-7,CSVDFSQRQDF